One sample yielded the 11 T cell receptor beta chains listed below, sequenced in a study of radiotherapy plus CTLA-4 blockade in lung cancer. Only in-frame clones appear in the TCRdb table, and some are missing; sequencing was by immunoSEQ multiplex PCR. Altogether approximately 73,000 clones are present, around 86% being singletons, with the ten largest covering around 40%. The sequenced sample was peripheral blood, obtained from a patient treated with radiotherapy plus ipilimumab. All receptors derive from a human donor with non-small cell lung cancer that progressed on radiotherapy plus ipilimumab.

The chain joins TRBV11-2 to TRBJ2-3, with a tentative D call TRBD1 (6 bases). The V and J ends lost 4 bases and 2 bases respectively, with 10 bases between them. CDR3 length: 14 amino acids. CDR1 is SGHAT, CDR2 FQNNGV, per germline. This CDR3 is CASSWRQVTDTQYF. The DNA for the CDR3 is TGTGCCAGCAGCTGGCGACAGGTCACAGATACGCAGTATTTT.

The V and J genes are TRBV6-6 and TRBJ1-1; a weak D match, TRBD1 (5 bases). Looked up from germline, CDR1 is MNHNY and CDR2 is SVGAGI (reference sequence). The CDR3 sequence is 14 residues long. Trimming cost V 0 bases and J 4 bases, with 9 bases left between them. In DNA form, the CDR3 reads TGTGCCAGCAGTTACTCGGGGGGAGGCACTGAAGCTTTCTTT. Translating it yields CASSYSGGGTEAFF.

CDR3 nucleotide sequence: TGTGCCAGCAGTTTACAGGGCTCGAGCACAGATACGCAGTATTTT. It encodes CASSLQGSSTDTQYF. The chain combines TRBV27 with TRBJ2-3; TRBD1 is a possible D gene (5 bases). The CDR3 length is 15 residues. The V end was cut by 2 bases, the J end by 0 bases, with 9 bases between. The germline V gene has CDR1 MNHEY and CDR2 SMNVEV (reference sequence).

The gene calls are TRBV28 and TRBJ1-2, with no clear D. The CDR3 has 16 amino acids. In germline, CDR1 is MDHEN, CDR2 SYDVKM. Trimming left V 4 bases short and J 8 bases short, with 23 bases between. The CDR3 is CASSSDRVTDAEGYTF. CDR3 in DNA: TGTGCCAGCAGTTCGGATCGCGTGACCGACGCCGAGGGCTACACCTTC.

The CDR3 DNA reads as TGTGCCAGCAGCTCACTAGCGGTTTCGAGAGAGCAGTACGTC. Translation: CASSSLAVSREQYV. V gene TRBV5-6 combines with J gene TRBJ2-7, with 8 bases identical to TRBD2. CDR1 and CDR2 (germline): SGHDT, YYEEEE. The CDR3 contains 14 residues. Trimming took 3 bases from V and 7 from J; bases not matched to a gene: 9.

V and J are TRBV15 and TRBJ2-6; D not certain. This CDR3 has 16 amino acids. The germline V gene encodes CDR1 LNHNV and CDR2 YYDKDF (reference sequence). V lost 0 bases and J lost 0, with 6 bases in between. Written as DNA, the CDR3 is TGTGCCACCAGCAGAGATGGGGACTCTGGGGCCAACGTCCTGACTTTC. This translates into CATSRDGDSGANVLTF.

The V and J genes are TRBV14 and TRBJ2-1; perhaps TRBD2 as D (5 bases). The CDR3 spans 14 residues. Between the trimmed V and J ends, which lost 3 bases and 4 bases, there was a span of 10 bases. Germline CDR1 reads SGHDN; CDR2 reads FVKESK. For the CDR3, the DNA is TGTGCCAGCAGCCATCTCTTAGCGTACAATGAGCAGTTCTTC. Translating gives CASSHLLAYNEQFF.

In its sample, this clone was seen a few times. The gene calls are TRBV29-1 and TRBJ1-2; perhaps TRBD1 as D (6 bases). V gave up 0 bases and J gave up 13 bases, with 18 bases separating them. Per the germline V gene, CDR1 is SQVTM and CDR2 is ANQGSEA. There are 13 residues in the CDR3. The CDR3 sequence: CSVEEGKGRGATF. CDR3 DNA sequence: TGCAGCGTTGAAGAAGGTAAAGGCAGGGGTGCCACCTTC.

The CDR3 DNA follows: TGTGCTAGCAGCTTACTTTCTCCCGCGCAGGTTGGGTCCTACGAGCAGTACGTC. Amino acids: CASSLLSPAQVGSYEQYV. The rearrangement links TRBV7-7 to TRBJ2-7; D unclear. The CDR3 extends over 18 amino acids. The germline CDR1 and CDR2 sequences are SSHAT and FNYEAQ (reference sequence).

The CDR3 nucleotides read TGCGCCAGCAGGGGGGCGGGAGTGATCACAGATACGCAGTATTTT. This gives the protein CASRGAGVITDTQYF. This chain links TRBV5-1 with TRBJ2-3, with D possibly matching TRBD2 (7 bases). Germline V gene data show CDR1 as SGHRS and CDR2 as YFSETQ. V was pared by 5 bases and J by 2 bases, with 15 bases between. CDR3 length equals 15 residues. The full variable domain, in which reference TRBV5-1 and TRBJ2-3 provide the parts outside the CDR3, is KAGVTQTPRYLIKTRGQQVTLSCSPISGHRSVSWYQQTPGQGLQFLFEYFSETQRNKGNFPGRFSGRQFSNSRSEMNVSTLELGDSALYLCASRGAGVITDTQYFGPGTRLTVL.

V gene TRBV6-5 combines with J gene TRBJ2-3, with TRBD1 as a possible D gene (5 bases). The CDR3 sequence is 13 residues long. V gave up 7 bases and J gave up 1 base, with 9 bases separating them. Germline V lookup: CDR1 MNHEY, CDR2 SVGAGI. CDR3 in amino acids: CASTTGRTDTQYF. The CDR3, as DNA: TGTGCCAGCACAACAGGCCGCACAGATACGCAGTATTTT.